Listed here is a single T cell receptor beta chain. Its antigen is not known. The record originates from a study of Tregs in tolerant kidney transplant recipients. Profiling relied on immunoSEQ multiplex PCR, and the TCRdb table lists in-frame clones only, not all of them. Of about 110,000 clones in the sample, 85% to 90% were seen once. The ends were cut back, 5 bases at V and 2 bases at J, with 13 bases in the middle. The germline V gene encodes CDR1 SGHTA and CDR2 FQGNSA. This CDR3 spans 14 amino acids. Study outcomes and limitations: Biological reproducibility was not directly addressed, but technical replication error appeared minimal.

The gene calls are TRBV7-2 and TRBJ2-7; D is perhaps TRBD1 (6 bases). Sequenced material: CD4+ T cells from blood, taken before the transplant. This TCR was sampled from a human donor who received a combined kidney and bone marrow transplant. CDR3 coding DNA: TGTGCCAGCAGCAAGGAGACAGGAACCTACGAGCAGTACTTC. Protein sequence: CASSKETGTYEQYF. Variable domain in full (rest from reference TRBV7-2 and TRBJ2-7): GAGVSQSPSNKVTEKGKDVELRCDPISGHTALYWYRQSLGQGLEFLIYFQGNSAPDKSGLPSDRFSAERTGGSVSTLTIQRTQQEDSAVYLCASSKETGTYEQYFGPGTRLTVT.